Listed here are 19 T cell receptor beta chains from one sample, sequenced in a study of graft-versus-host responses after intestinal transplantation. For these receptors, no antigen is known. The repertoire was sequenced with immunoSEQ multiplex PCR; TCRdb's copy has only in-frame clones and lacks some. The sample gives roughly 100,000 clones, over 75% of which show up once; 0.7% to 0.9% is in the top ten. The input for sequencing was unstimulated CD4+ T cells sorted from spleen or lymph node cells, taken before intestinal transplant. The origin of the receptors is a human donor who received an intestinal transplant.

This clone was seen once. V and J are TRBV9 and TRBJ2-7; D is possibly TRBD1 (5 bases). V lost 2 bases, J lost 2 bases, and 8 bases lay in between. This CDR3 has 13 residues. Germline V lookup: CDR1 SGDLS, CDR2 YYNGEE. The CDR3 DNA follows: TGTGCCAGCAGCGTCGGACAAACCTACGAGCAGTACTTC. Translating it yields CASSVGQTYEQYF.

The V gene is TRBV7-9, the J gene TRBJ2-3, with TRBD1 matching over 9 bases. Germline V gene sequence: CDR1 SEHNR, CDR2 FQNEAQ (reference sequence). The CDR3 consists of 17 residues. Unmatched junction bases numbered 5, after V lost 0 bases and J lost 1 base. The DNA for the CDR3 is TGTGCCAGCAGCTTAGCGAGCTGGGACAGGGGCACAGATACGCAGTATTTT. Its protein product is CASSLASWDRGTDTQYF.

V gene TRBV7-2 combines with J gene TRBJ2-5, with D hard to call. The closer fit of TRBJ2-7 to the DNA end suggests the J call may be wrong. Germline loops: CDR1 SGHTA, CDR2 FQGNSA. The CDR3 is 15 amino acids. The CDR3 reads CASSLDYPRNYEQYF. The CDR3, as DNA: TGTGCCAGCAGCTTAGATTATCCCCGGAACTACGAGCAGTACTTC.

Concerning this clone itself: A read error may produce the germline difference seen at one junction end. The chain recombines TRBV4-1 with TRBJ2-1; TRBD2 matches at 8 bases. Germline V gene sequence: CDR1 MGHRA, CDR2 YSYEKL. CDR3 length equals 16 residues. The CDR3 sequence: CASSLLSGGRGDEQFF. CDR3 coding DNA: TGTGCCAGCAGCCTTCTCAGCGGGGGCCGTGGGGATGAGCAGTTCTTC.

The genes are TRBV6-1 and TRBJ1-2; D might be TRBD1 (6 bases). Looked up from germline, CDR1 is MNHNS and CDR2 is SASEGT. Between the trimmed V and J ends, which lost 3 bases and 2 bases, there was a span of 10 bases. The CDR3 extends over 14 amino acids. CDR3 DNA sequence: TGTGCCAGCAGTGAGGGGGGCTCCAACTATGGCTACACCTTC. Its protein is CASSEGGSNYGYTF.

The V gene is TRBV6-1, the J gene TRBJ2-1; D is unresolved. This CDR3 has 14 amino acids. Germline V gives CDR1 MNHNS, CDR2 SASEGT. V lost 7 bases and J lost 1, with 11 bases in between. CDR3 DNA sequence: TGTGCCAGCATATCCGAAGTGTCCTACAATGAGCAGTTCTTC. As protein: CASISEVSYNEQFF.

The rearrangement joins TRBV10-2 to TRBJ2-6, with D perhaps matching TRBD1 (6 bases). The germline V gene has CDR1 WSHSY and CDR2 SAAADI. The CDR3 extends over 15 amino acids. V lost 6 bases, J lost 4 bases, and 13 bases lay in between. DNA of the CDR3: TGCGCCAGCAGGGATCCAGGGGTCGGGGCCAACGTCCTGACTTTC. This translates into CASRDPGVGANVLTF.

V gene TRBV6-6 combines with J gene TRBJ1-2; D unclear. The CDR3 has 13 amino acids. Trimming removed 3 bases from V and 1 base from J, with 6 bases in between. Germline V gene data show CDR1 as MNHNY and CDR2 as SVGAGI (reference sequence). As DNA, the CDR3 is TGTGCCAGCAGTTATTCGGTTAACTATGGCTACACCTTC. It codes for CASSYSVNYGYTF.

The gene calls are TRBV12-5 and TRBJ2-7; 12 nucleotides align to TRBD2. CDR3 length: 15 amino acids. Germline CDR1 is LGHNT and CDR2 is FRNRAP. V was pared by 6 bases and J by 3 bases, with 6 bases of the junction left unmatched. Here the CDR3 reads CASGPGLAGIYEQYF. Written as DNA, the CDR3 is TGTGCTAGTGGCCCGGGACTAGCGGGTATCTACGAGCAGTACTTC. The full variable domain, with the rest looked up from reference TRBV12-5 and TRBJ2-7, is DARVTQTPRHKVTEMGQEVTMRCQPILGHNTVFWYRQTMMQGLELLAYFRNRAPLDDSGMPKDRFSAEMPDATLATLKIQPSEPRDSAVYFCASGPGLAGIYEQYFGPGTRLTVT.

The rearrangement joins TRBV18 to TRBJ1-6; D gene ambiguous. The germline V and J ends were trimmed by 1 base and 7 bases, with 11 bases remaining between them. The germline gives CDR1 KGHSH, CDR2 LQKENI. The CDR3 is 15 amino acids. DNA of the CDR3: TGTGCCAGCTCACCACGAGACACGGAAAATTCACCCCTCCACTTT. Its protein product is CASSPRDTENSPLHF.

This clone has more than one count but fewer than ten. The chain is built from TRBV5-4 and TRBJ2-3; 9 positions match TRBD2. The V gene's germline CDR1 is SGHNT and CDR2 YYREEE (reference sequence). The CDR3 has 15 amino acids. V gave up 4 bases and J gave up 5 bases; unmatched junction bases: 8. CDR3 protein: CASSAPSGVQDTQYF. CDR3 sequence (DNA): TGTGCCAGCAGCGCCCCTAGCGGGGTTCAAGATACGCAGTATTTT.

The chain's CDR3 is CASSRAVAGGTDTQYF. The DNA for the CDR3 is TGTGCCAGCAGCCGGGCGGTAGCGGGGGGCACAGATACGCAGTATTTT. The chain has TRBV11-1 and TRBJ2-3; 9 nucleotides line up with TRBD2. Germline V gene data show CDR1 as SGHAT and CDR2 as FQDESV (reference sequence). V shed 5 bases, J shed 1 base, and the junction held 7 bases outside the gene matches. This CDR3 contains 16 residues.

The J gene is TRBJ2-5, the V gene TRBV5-1; D call uncertain. V shed 6 bases and J shed 5 bases, with 17 bases lying between them. The CDR3 extends over 14 amino acids. From germline, CDR1 is SGHRS and CDR2 YFSETQ. CDR3 in amino acids: CASTPLPGLETQYF. CDR3 nucleotide sequence: TGCGCCAGCACCCCCCTCCCGGGCTTGGAGACCCAGTACTTC.

V gene TRBV9 combines with J gene TRBJ2-2; the D gene could be TRBD1 or TRBD2 (6 bases each). V lost 1 base to trimming and J lost 2 bases, with 21 bases between them. The CDR3 consists of 19 residues. CDR1 and CDR2 from the germline V gene are SGDLS and YYNGEE. The CDR3 nucleotides are TGTGCCAGCAGCGTAAGCCTCCCCCGGAGGGGGTCAAACACCGGGGAGCTGTTTTTT. Translating gives CASSVSLPRRGSNTGELFF.

J is TRBJ2-5 and V is TRBV18; the D gene is possibly TRBD2 (6 bases). The CDR3 loop spans 15 amino acids. V gave up 6 bases and J gave up 4 bases, with 18 bases separating them. CDR1 and CDR2 from the germline V gene are KGHSH and LQKENI. CDR3 region: CASSGTNIGGETQYF. CDR3 DNA sequence: TGTGCCAGCTCCGGAACAAACATCGGGGGAGAGACCCAGTACTTC.

A few counts support this clone. The chain employs TRBV9 and TRBJ2-2; unclear D gene. The germline CDR1 and CDR2 sequences are SGDLS and YYNGEE. This CDR3 contains 13 residues. V lost 0 bases and J lost 8, with 8 bases in between. CDR3 DNA sequence: TGTGCCAGCAGCGTAGCTACGAGGGGGGAGCTGTTTTTT. Encoded protein: CASSVATRGELFF.

V gene TRBV4-2 combines with J gene TRBJ2-1; D ambiguous. Trimming removed 0 bases at V and 5 bases at J, with 20 bases between. Germline-derived CDR1 and CDR2 are LGHNA and YNFKEQ. The CDR3 is made up of 18 amino acids. CDR3 region: CASSQDSLPYVGNNEQFF. CDR3 bases: TGTGCCAGCAGCCAAGATTCTCTGCCCTATGTGGGGAACAATGAGCAGTTCTTC.

The chain has TRBV7-7 and TRBJ2-5; 8 bases map to TRBD2. CDR1 SSHAT and CDR2 FNYEAQ come from the germline V gene (reference sequence). The CDR3 contains 13 residues. After removal of 4 bases from V and 9 bases from J, the junction contained 7 bases not matched to a gene. CDR3 sequence reads: CASSSSTSAAQYF. Here the CDR3 DNA reads TGTGCCAGCAGCTCCTCGACTAGCGCGGCCCAGTACTTC.

The chain is built from TRBV7-2 and TRBJ1-6; D uncertain. CDR1 is SGHTA and CDR2 is FQGNSA in the germline V gene. CDR3 size: 13 residues. V lost 3 bases, J lost 9 bases, and 9 bases lay in between. In nucleotides, the CDR3 is TGTGCCAGCAGCTTCGATCGGACTTCACCCCTCCACTTT. This sequence encodes CASSFDRTSPLHF.